A single sample is the source of the 30 T cell receptor beta chains below, sequenced in a study of T cells after yellow fever vaccination. MiXCR, applied by TCRdb to the 5' RACE reads, yields one record per CDR3 protein. The table shows 150,000 to 200,000 distinct CDR3 sequences, with 6.5% to 8.5% occurring only once. Sequenced material: CD4+ T cells sorted from PBMCs, taken about 5 days after the first yellow fever vaccination. Source of these receptors: a man younger than 30 who received the YFV17D yellow fever vaccine.

The rearrangement joins TRBV7-9 to TRBJ1-2; tentative D call: TRBD1 (6 bases). From germline, CDR1 is SEHNR and CDR2 FQNEAQ (reference sequence). The length of the CDR3 is 12 residues. V lost 1 base and J lost 8, with 8 bases in between. The CDR3, as DNA: TGTGCCAGCAGCTTAGAACAGGGCGGCTACACCTTC. Translated, it gives CASSLEQGGYTF.

The chain combines TRBV20-1 with TRBJ1-1; D is ambiguous. The V gene lost 5 bases and the J gene lost 1 base, with 11 bases spanning the gap. The CDR3 covers 13 residues. CDR1 and CDR2 (germline): DFQATT, SNEGSKA (reference sequence). CDR3 amino acids: CSAPYDGNTEAFF. In DNA, the CDR3 is TGCAGTGCTCCGTACGACGGGAACACTGAAGCTTTCTTT.

This chain joins TRBV6-5 and TRBJ2-4, with D unresolved. The CDR3 is made up of 13 amino acids. Deletions cut 3 bases from V and 4 bases from J, with 7 bases between. Per germline, CDR1 MNHEY and CDR2 SVGAGI. The DNA of the CDR3 is TGTGCCAGCAGTTATTCAGAAAAAAACATTCAGTACTTC. The encoded protein is CASSYSEKNIQYF.

This clonotype has just a few counts. The chain links TRBV7-2 to TRBJ1-1, with 7 bases matching TRBD1. Germline values: CDR1 SGHTA, CDR2 FQGNSA. V shed 5 bases, J shed 4 bases, and the junction held 4 bases outside the gene matches. The CDR3 extends over 13 amino acids. The CDR3 DNA follows: TGTGCCAGCAGCGCCGACAGGGTCACTGAAGCTTTCTTT. Its translation is CASSADRVTEAFF.

This clonotype appeared many times. The rearrangement uses TRBV10-3 and TRBJ2-5; 11 positions agree with TRBD1. The V segment lost 6 bases and the J segment 4 bases; nucleotides outside the gene matches: 4. CDR1 and CDR2 (germline): ENHRY, SYGVKD. The CDR3 is 14 amino acids. The chain's CDR3 is CAIRKGQGVETQYF. The CDR3 region has the DNA TGTGCCATCAGAAAGGGACAGGGGGTAGAGACCCAGTACTTC.

The rearrangement links TRBV9 to TRBJ2-1; D is uncertain. V gave up 2 bases and J gave up 2 bases, with 8 bases separating them. From germline, CDR1 is SGDLS and CDR2 YYNGEE. This CDR3 spans 14 amino acids. The CDR3 sequence is CASSVPQPYNEQFF. DNA for the CDR3: TGTGCCAGCAGCGTCCCCCAACCCTACAATGAGCAGTTCTTC.

Regarding this clonotype: This could be a read error, since a much larger clone is one nucleotide away. V usage is TRBV24-1 and J usage is TRBJ1-1; D is unresolved. Germline V gene sequence: CDR1 KGHDR, CDR2 SFDVKD. This CDR3 has 12 residues. CDR3 nucleotides: TGTACCACCAGTGATTCAAGGCAAGAAGCTTTCTTT. This sequence encodes CTTSDSRQEAFF.

The table lists this clonotype with many counts. This rearrangement joins TRBV5-1 to TRBJ2-1, with 10 bases lining up with TRBD2. J was trimmed by 6 bases and V by 4 bases; bases with no gene match: 13. Germline-derived CDR1 and CDR2 are SGHRS and YFSETQ. This CDR3 spans 17 amino acids. The DNA for the CDR3 is TGCGCCAGCAGCCTACCGATACTAGCGGGGCAGGGCAATGAGCAGTTCTTC. It encodes CASSLPILAGQGNEQFF.

This clonotype has more than one count but fewer than ten. The chain uses TRBV30 and TRBJ2-7; D is unresolved. This CDR3 spans 12 amino acids. Trimming left V 4 bases short and J 3 bases short, with 10 bases between. Germline V gene sequence: CDR1 GTSNPN, CDR2 SVGIG (reference sequence). As DNA, the CDR3 is TGTGCCTGGAATCCCCACGGCTACGAGCAGTACTTC. Translated, it gives CAWNPHGYEQYF.

This clonotype showed up many times. V gene TRBV4-1 combines with J gene TRBJ2-3, with D unresolved. V shed 4 bases and J shed 5 bases, with 10 bases lying between them. CDR1 is MGHRA and CDR2 is YSYEKL in the germline V gene. CDR3 length: 13 amino acids. CDR3: CASSRLVVDTQYF. In nucleotides, the CDR3 is TGCGCCAGCAGCCGTTTAGTTGTAGATACGCAGTATTTT.

At least ten counts were recorded for this clonotype. V usage is TRBV7-2 and J usage is TRBJ2-2; maybe TRBD2 (6 bases). This CDR3 has 15 residues. Trimming stripped 3 bases from V and 3 bases from J, with 11 bases between. CDR1 is SGHTA, CDR2 FQGNSA, per germline. The CDR3 nucleotides read TGTGCCAGCAGCTTGTCGGGGGTAGACACCGGGGAGCTGTTTTTT. Translated, it gives CASSLSGVDTGELFF.

This chain joins TRBV5-1 and TRBJ1-2, with D maybe TRBD1 (6 bases). Germline loops: CDR1 SGHRS, CDR2 YFSETQ. This CDR3 is 12 amino acids long. V was trimmed by 7 bases and J by 3 bases, leaving 10 bases between them. As DNA, the CDR3 is TGCGCCAGCGCGAGGACAGACTATGGCTACACCTTC. Amino acid sequence: CASARTDYGYTF.

Many counts were recorded for this clonotype. The CDR3 DNA reads as TGTGCCAGCACAAGAGCGGGGGCGATCACAGATACGCAGTATTTT. Translated: CASTRAGAITDTQYF. This chain uses TRBV28 with TRBJ2-3, with 8 bases lining up with TRBD2. CDR1 MDHEN and CDR2 SYDVKM come from the germline V gene. Unmatched junction bases numbered 8, after V lost 7 bases and J lost 2 bases. This CDR3 has 15 amino acids.

There are many counts of this clonotype. J is TRBJ2-7 and V is TRBV14; 10 bases fit TRBD2. The CDR3 is made up of 15 amino acids. The V gene end was trimmed by 5 bases and the J gene end by 6 bases; junction bases not matched to a gene: 10. Germline lookup yields CDR1 SGHDN and CDR2 FVKESK. The CDR3 coding sequence is TGTGCCAGCAGCGGTCCCGCAAGCGGGGGGGCCGAGCAGTACTTC. Protein: CASSGPASGGAEQYF.

This clonotype has a count of ten or more. The chain employs TRBV4-3 and TRBJ1-3; D is ambiguous. V was pared by 4 bases and J by 5 bases, with 21 bases between. The CDR3 extends over 17 amino acids. The V gene's germline CDR1 is LGHNA and CDR2 YSLEER. CDR3 sequence reads: CASSLDFLISGRNTIYF. The CDR3 DNA reads as TGCGCCAGCAGCCTTGATTTCTTGATCTCGGGAAGAAACACCATATATTTT.

This clonotype was detected a few times. This sequence joins TRBV18 and TRBJ1-3; TRBD1 might be the D (5 bases). This CDR3 comprises 14 residues. Germline loops: CDR1 KGHSH, CDR2 LQKENI. Trimming cost V 2 bases and J 4 bases, with 9 bases left between them. This CDR3 is CASSPGAVGNTIYF. DNA for the CDR3: TGTGCCAGCTCACCAGGGGCCGTCGGAAACACCATATATTTT.

This clonotype was counted many times. V gene TRBV18 combines with J gene TRBJ2-7, with D possibly matching TRBD1 (5 bases). V was clipped by 2 bases and J by 2 bases, with 10 bases between them. The CDR3 extends over 14 amino acids. The germline V gene has CDR1 KGHSH and CDR2 LQKENI. CDR3 region: CASSPGKGAYEQYF. DNA for the CDR3: TGTGCCAGCTCACCAGGAAAAGGGGCCTACGAGCAGTACTTC.

This clonotype has just a few counts. This chain links TRBV7-2 with TRBJ2-1; 7 bases match TRBD2. The CDR3 is made up of 21 amino acids. Losses at the gene ends were 6 bases for V and 4 bases for J; bases not matched to a gene: 27. Germline CDR1 is SGHTA and CDR2 is FQGNSA. For the CDR3, the DNA is TGTGCCAGCAGGAGCCTTGGAGCAGCAGCAGATGGGTTGGGGGGGTACAATGAGCAGTTCTTC. Amino acids: CASRSLGAAADGLGGYNEQFF.

This clonotype was observed many times. The gene calls are TRBV12-3 or TRBV12-4 and TRBJ2-5, with no clear D. CDR3 size: 13 residues. V dropped 3 bases and J dropped 2 bases, with 7 bases sitting between them. The CDR3 region is CASSLRQQETQYF. For the CDR3, the DNA is TGTGCCAGCAGTTTGAGGCAGCAAGAGACCCAGTACTTC.

This clonotype has only a few counts. This chain connects TRBV5-1 to TRBJ1-2; tentatively, D is TRBD1 (6 bases). V was clipped by 7 bases and J by 3 bases, with 16 bases between them. Germline V gene data show CDR1 as SGHRS and CDR2 as YFSETQ. This CDR3 is built from 14 residues. As DNA, the CDR3 is TGCGCCAGCGCTCCGGGGGACACAGACTATGGCTACACCTTC. The encoded protein is CASAPGDTDYGYTF.

At least ten counts were recorded for this clonotype. V gene TRBV5-1 combines with J gene TRBJ2-2, with unresolved D. CDR1 and CDR2 (germline): SGHRS, YFSETQ. Trimming cost V 5 bases and J 3 bases, with 5 bases left between them. The CDR3 is made up of 12 amino acids. CDR3 coding DNA: TGCGCCAGCAGGCAGGACACCGGGGAGCTGTTTTTT. Translated: CASRQDTGELFF.

To note about this clonotype: The junction departs from germline at one end; a sequencing error may be responsible. The chain links TRBV28 to TRBJ2-3; 10 positions agree with TRBD1. Per the germline V gene, CDR1 is MDHEN and CDR2 is SYDVKM. The CDR3 is 14 amino acids. For the CDR3, the DNA is TGTGCCAGCCGGGACAGGGGAACCACAAATACGCAGTATTTT. Protein product: CASRDRGTTNTQYF.

This clonotype turned up a few times. The rearrangement uses TRBV7-8 and TRBJ1-1; D gene uncertain. The V gene's germline CDR1 is SGHVS and CDR2 FQNEAQ. This CDR3 contains 12 residues. V lost 5 bases to trimming and J lost 2 bases, with 6 bases between them. The CDR3 region has the DNA TGTGCCAGCAGCATCCTTAACACTGAAGCTTTCTTT. This sequence encodes CASSILNTEAFF.

This clonotype was recorded many times. The V call is TRBV7-2, the J call TRBJ1-2; D is possibly TRBD1 (5 bases). The CDR3 sequence is 15 residues long. Germline CDR1 SGHTA, CDR2 FQGNSA. V lost 1 base and J lost 4, with 13 bases in between. The CDR3 here is CASSLEFRQSYGYTF. As DNA, the CDR3 is TGTGCCAGCAGCTTAGAGTTTAGACAGAGCTATGGCTACACCTTC.

V and J are TRBV9 and TRBJ2-1; 8 nucleotides line up with TRBD2. The length of the CDR3 is 15 residues. Trimming cost V 0 bases and J 6 bases; bases outside gene matches: 5. Germline assignment: CDR1 SGDLS and CDR2 YYNGEE. CDR3 DNA sequence: TGTGCCAGCAGCGTAGGCGCGGGGGGTCTCAATGAGCAGTTCTTC. This translates into CASSVGAGGLNEQFF.

There are many counts of this clonotype. The CDR3, as DNA: TGTGCCAGCTCACCACGGGTCGGCAGGGGGACAGATACGCAGTATTTT. As protein: CASSPRVGRGTDTQYF. The chain is built from TRBV18 and TRBJ2-3; 7 bases are a match to TRBD1. Trimming removed 1 base from V and 3 bases from J; junction bases left unmatched: 7. The CDR3 extends over 16 amino acids. Looked up from germline, CDR1 is KGHSH and CDR2 is LQKENI.

The genes are TRBV25-1 and TRBJ1-2, with D possibly matching TRBD1 (6 bases). This CDR3 has 15 residues. The germline V gene has CDR1 MGHDK and CDR2 SYGVNS. Deletions cut 6 bases from V and 3 bases from J, with 17 bases between. CDR3 sequence reads: CASSVGGGTDYGYTF. The CDR3 DNA reads as TGTGCCAGCAGCGTCGGGGGGGGCACGGACTATGGCTACACCTTC.

This clonotype was detected only a few times. The V gene is TRBV6-1, the J gene TRBJ2-2; no firm D call. There are 13 residues in the CDR3. CDR1 MNHNS and CDR2 SASEGT come from the germline V gene. The V and J ends lost 9 bases and 0 bases respectively, with 8 bases between them. CDR3 in amino acids: CARGEPNTGELFF. CDR3 nucleotides: TGTGCCAGGGGCGAACCGAACACCGGGGAGCTGTTTTTT.

This clonotype came up a few times. The chain links TRBV12-3 or TRBV12-4 to TRBJ2-3; 11 bases fit TRBD2. The junction had 9 bases not matched to a gene; V was cut back by 4 bases and J by 0 bases. The CDR3 runs 18 residues. CDR3 region: CASSSPSLAGGSTDTQYF. CDR3 coding DNA: TGTGCCAGCAGTTCCCCCTCTCTAGCGGGGGGAAGCACAGATACGCAGTATTTT.

The chain carries TRBV28 and TRBJ2-1; D not certain. Trimming took off 5 bases at V and 8 bases at J, with 16 bases between the two ends. Looked up from germline, CDR1 is MDHEN and CDR2 is SYDVKM. This CDR3 region has 14 residues. The CDR3 reads CASSPPGGFDEQFF. In DNA form, the CDR3 reads TGTGCCAGCAGTCCTCCGGGCGGTTTCGATGAGCAGTTCTTC. The full variable domain, completed using reference TRBV28 and TRBJ2-1, is DVKVTQSSRYLVKRTGEKVFLECVQDMDHENMFWYRQDPGLGLRLIYFSYDVKMKEKGDIPEGYSVSREKKERFSLILESASTNQTSMYLCASSPPGGFDEQFFGPGTRLTVL.